This T cell receptor beta chain emerged from a study of control samples from healthy donors and cancer patients. Using immunoSEQ multiplex PCR, the repertoire was profiled, and TCRdb retains in-frame clones only, with some absent. The table has 150,000 to 200,000 clones, around 88% seen once. The V gene end was trimmed by 7 bases and the J gene end by 4 bases; junction bases not matched to a gene: 5. Germline values: CDR1 LNHDA, CDR2 SQIVND (reference sequence). CDR3 size: 13 residues. The sequence derives from a man aged 18 to 29 in good health. The gene calls are TRBV19 and TRBJ1-1; TRBD1 matches at 8 bases. Sample: blood. The DNA for the CDR3 is TGTGCCAGTACCCAGGGGGCGCGCACTGAAGCTTTCTTT. It specifies CASTQGARTEAFF.